This T cell receptor (beta chain) was captured by sequencing in a study of CD8+ T cells in alopecia areata. Study as a whole: Among treated patients, oral tofacitinib was administered at 5 to 10 mg twice daily. General observations from the study: With one nonresponder, baseline CD8+ expansion's link to response remains uncertain.

On this clone itself: Its antigen is as yet unknown.

Regarding treatment: oral pan-JAK inhibitor, 5-10 mg twice daily. TCR sequencing used cDNA made by reverse transcription of extracted RNA. The method was immunoSEQ multiplex PCR; TCRdb's version includes in-frame clones alone and lacks a portion of them. Of 200,000 to 250,000 clones in the sample, roughly two fifths were seen once. The germline V gene has CDR1 SQVTM and CDR2 ANQGSEA. The CDR3 is 14 residues long. V was clipped by 6 bases and J by 6 bases; unmatched bases: 8. Sequencing was performed on CD4+ T cells sorted from blood, taken at approximately week 34, from a patient treated with tofacitinib. The sequence was obtained from a human donor with alopecia areata. V gene TRBV29-1 combines with J gene TRBJ2-7; 13 bases line up with TRBD2. CDR3 DNA sequence: TGCAGCGTGGCGACCGGACTAGCGGGAGTCGAGCAGTACTTC. Protein sequence: CSVATGLAGVEQYF.